What follows describes a single TCR beta chain. The antigen is undetermined. The CDR3 runs 16 residues. CDR1 and CDR2 from the germline V gene are MNHEY and SMNVEV (reference sequence). Trimming took off 1 base at V and 6 bases at J, with 16 bases between the two ends. The sample comes from a study of shared clonotypes between healthy human individuals. Findings of the study overall: Sampling was confined to blood; repertoires within tissues likely differ.

The repertoire was sequenced with immunoSEQ multiplex PCR; TCRdb's copy has only in-frame clones and lacks some. This sample yields hundreds of thousands of clones, of which roughly four fifths are seen a single time; about 11% belongs to the top ten. Study donors comprised healthy, HIV-negative adults devoid of recent acute infection or vaccination. Unsorted samples, those not sorted, used approximately 100 million PBMCs for genomic DNA. Sequenced: PBMCs. This chain joins TRBV27 and TRBJ1-5; D is possibly TRBD1 (5 bases). This TCR came from a woman aged 35 to 49 in good health. Some clones in this sample may be carry-over from other donors' samples. Here the CDR3 reads CASSLLGREGGQPQHF. DNA of the CDR3: TGTGCCAGCAGTTTATTGGGCAGGGAGGGCGGTCAGCCCCAGCATTTT.